The clone carrying this TCR beta chain was picked up a small number of times. Its target is not known. This entry belongs to a study of response to subunit inactivated influenza vaccine. TCRdb re-analysed the RT-PCR reads in MiXCR, keeping a single row per CDR3 protein. The sample shows roughly 670,000 distinct CDR3 sequences, 12% to 15% of them seen only once. Study results and limitations: Authors proposed each seasonal influenza vaccination draws in few new T cells.

The CDR3 is 14 residues long. Looked up from germline, CDR1 is MNHNS and CDR2 is SASEGT. V trimming: 5 bases; J trimming: 3 bases; junction bases outside the gene matches: 7. This clonotype was obtained from a man aged 45-60 years who received an inactivated influenza vaccine. Sample: PBMCs from blood, taken around 14 days before vaccination. The chain has TRBV6-1 and TRBJ2-7; TRBD1 agrees at 7 bases. The chain's CDR3 is CASSQQGTHYEQYF. The CDR3 bases are TGTGCCAGCAGTCAACAGGGGACCCACTACGAGCAGTACTTC.